One sample yielded the 9 T cell receptor beta chains listed below, sequenced in a study of cytomegalovirus exposure and HLA in healthy donors. PCR was performed using 60 Vbeta and 13 Jbeta primers. Clones were sequenced by immunoSEQ multiplex PCR, and TCRdb holds only the in-frame ones, with some missing. The table lists around 100,000 clones, over 60% of them singletons. Sequencing was carried out using PBMCs. The receptors come from a female donor in good health and CMV-seropositive.

This clone was seen a handful of times. This sequence joins TRBV11-3 and TRBJ2-1; D is unresolved. Between the trimmed V and J ends, which lost 0 bases and 9 bases, there was a span of 6 bases. The CDR3 length is 12 residues. Germline V gene data show CDR1 as SGHNT and CDR2 as YENEEA. CDR3 DNA: TGTGCCAGCAGCTTAGAGAACGGTGAGCAGTTCTTC. It translates to CASSLENGEQFF.

V usage is TRBV2 and J usage is TRBJ2-7; 10 bases are shared with TRBD1. CDR3 length: 15 residues. V lost 2 bases, J lost 3 bases, and 4 bases stayed unmatched. The germline V gene encodes CDR1 SNHLY and CDR2 FYNNEI. Here the CDR3 DNA reads TGTGCCAGCAGTGAATTGACAGGGGGCGGCTACGAGCAGTACTTC. It codes for CASSELTGGGYEQYF.

The CDR3 loop reads CASSLDPRTEAFF. CDR3 nucleotides: TGTGCCAGCAGCTTAGACCCCCGGACTGAAGCTTTCTTT. The chain employs TRBV7-6 and TRBJ1-1; D unclear. Per germline, CDR1 SGHVS and CDR2 FNYEAQ. The V gene lost 1 base and the J gene lost 5 bases, with 8 bases spanning the gap. The CDR3 loop spans 13 amino acids.

The rearrangement links TRBV9 to TRBJ2-3; maybe TRBD1 (6 bases). Germline CDR1 SGDLS, CDR2 YYNGEE. V lost 4 bases and J lost 0, with 15 bases in between. This CDR3 has 16 residues. As DNA, the CDR3 is TGTGCCAGCAGCCGGAATTCAGGGGAGAGCACAGATACGCAGTATTTT. This translates into CASSRNSGESTDTQYF. The full variable domain, its missing parts supplied by reference TRBV9 and TRBJ2-3, is DSGVTQTPKHLITATGQRVTLRCSPRSGDLSVYWYQQSLDQGLQFLIQYYNGEERAKGNILERFSAQQFPDLHSELNLSSLELGDSALYFCASSRNSGESTDTQYFGPGTRLTVL.

J is TRBJ2-1 and V is TRBV23-1; TRBD1 is a possible D gene (5 bases). TRBV23-1 is sorted into the ORF group, with uncertain function. V shed 0 bases and J shed 6 bases, with 12 bases lying between them. This CDR3 contains 15 residues. This chain's CDR3 is CASSQSDQGINEQFF. The CDR3 nucleotides are TGCGCCAGCAGTCAATCAGATCAGGGCATCAATGAGCAGTTCTTC.

This chain joins TRBV7-6 and TRBJ2-6; D is possibly TRBD2 (7 bases). Trimming removed 2 bases from V and 0 bases from J, with 14 bases in between. This CDR3 contains 18 residues. The V gene's germline CDR1 is SGHVS and CDR2 FNYEAQ. CDR3 sequence: CASSLQGRGPSGANVLTF. DNA for the CDR3: TGTGCCAGCAGCTTACAGGGGAGGGGCCCCTCTGGGGCCAACGTCCTGACTTTC. The variable domain in full, with the rest retrieved from reference TRBV7-6 and TRBJ2-6, is GAGVSQSPRYKVTKRGQDVALRCDPISGHVSLYWYRQALGQGPEFLTYFNYEAQQDKSGLPNDRFSAERPEGSISTLTIQRTEQRDSAMYRCASSLQGRGPSGANVLTFGAGSRLTVL.

The rearrangement joins TRBV19 to TRBJ2-2; D is ambiguous. The V end lost 3 bases, the J end lost 2 bases, and 13 bases lay between the germline ends. The CDR3 length is 16 residues. Germline-derived CDR1 and CDR2 are LNHDA and SQIVND (reference sequence). Here the CDR3 reads CASSMSLELNTGELFF. The CDR3 DNA follows: TGTGCCAGTAGTATGAGTCTAGAGCTTAACACCGGGGAGCTGTTTTTT.

This CDR3 is CASSPGLAVYEQYF. The CDR3 region has the DNA TGTGCCAGCAGCCCCGGACTAGCGGTCTACGAGCAGTACTTC. The chain has TRBV7-2 and TRBJ2-7; 10 bases map to TRBD2. Trimming took 5 bases from V and 3 from J; bases not matched to a gene: 4. The CDR3 is made up of 14 amino acids. Germline CDR1 reads SGHTA; CDR2 reads FQGNSA.

J is TRBJ2-3 and V is TRBV20-1; D gene uncertain. V lost 2 bases, J lost 4 bases, and 4 bases lay in between. The CDR3 extends over 11 amino acids. Germline V gene sequence: CDR1 DFQATT, CDR2 SNEGSKA (reference sequence). As DNA, the CDR3 is TGCAGTGCTAGACTAGCAGATACGCAGTATTTT. Residues: CSARLADTQYF.